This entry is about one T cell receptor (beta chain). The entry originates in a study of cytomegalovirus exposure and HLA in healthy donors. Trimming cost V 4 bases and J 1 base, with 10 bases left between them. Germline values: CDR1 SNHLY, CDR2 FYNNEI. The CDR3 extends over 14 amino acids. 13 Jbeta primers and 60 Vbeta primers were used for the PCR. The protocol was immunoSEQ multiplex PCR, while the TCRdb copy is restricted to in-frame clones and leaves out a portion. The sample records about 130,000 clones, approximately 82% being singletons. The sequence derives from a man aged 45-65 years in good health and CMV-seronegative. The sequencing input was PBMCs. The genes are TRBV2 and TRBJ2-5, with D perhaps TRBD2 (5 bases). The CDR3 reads CASSVLAGQETQYF. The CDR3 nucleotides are TGTGCCAGCAGTGTGCTAGCCGGCCAAGAGACCCAGTACTTC. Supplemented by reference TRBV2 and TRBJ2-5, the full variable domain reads EPEVTQTPSHQVTQMGQEVILRCVPISNHLYFYWYRQILGQKVEFLVSFYNNEISEKSEIFDDQFSVERPDGSNFTLKIRSTKLEDSAMYFCASSVLAGQETQYFGPGTRLLVL.